This T cell receptor (beta chain) was identified in a study of identical twins. The V gene end was trimmed by 7 bases and the J gene end by 8 bases; junction bases not matched to a gene: 21. Germline V CDR1 and CDR2: GTSNPN, SVGIG (reference sequence). This CDR3 region has 16 residues. Template switching (which added a universal primer site) was used, and cDNA carried unique molecular identifiers. TCRdb reprocessed the 5' RACE reads via MiXCR and lists one record per CDR3 protein. The sample has roughly 250,000 distinct CDR3 sequences, around an eighth seen once. The origin of this receptor is a woman aged 18-29 years in good health. The V and J genes are TRBV30 and TRBJ1-2; TRBD1 agrees at 8 bases. The sample consisted of memory (CD45RO+) T cells sorted from blood. The CDR3 nucleotides read TGTGCCTCTTCACCGGGACAGGCGAATCCCGCCTTAGGCTACACCTTC. As protein: CASSPGQANPALGYTF.